This T cell receptor beta chain is from a study of shared clonotypes between healthy human individuals. Study-level findings and limits: A handful of donors had roughly 5.2% of their naive CD4 clonotypes in common. Represented diversity (both genetic and exposure-history) was limited by the small number of donors.

Germline V gene lookup returns CDR1 SGDLS and CDR2 YYNGEE. This CDR3 spans 17 amino acids. V trimming: 0 bases; J trimming: 8 bases; junction bases outside the gene matches: 12. Terminally differentiated effector memory CD45RA+ cells were excluded by CCR7 positive selection of CD45RO-negative cells. Method: immunoSEQ multiplex PCR; TCRdb's copy keeps in-frame clones and lacks some. The sample contains some 2,100,000 clones, 90% to 95% of which appear only once. Concerning this clone itself: Its specificity is not known.

The genes are TRBV9 and TRBJ2-1, with 9 bases that match TRBD2. Sequencing was carried out using naive CD8+ T cells from PBMCs. The clonotype originates from a man aged 18 to 29 in good health. Some clones in this sample may be carry-over from other donors' samples. The CDR3 DNA reads as TGTGCCAGCAGCGTAGAACCGTCGGCGGGAGGGCCACATGAGCAGTTCTTC. This codes for CASSVEPSAGGPHEQFF.